This T cell receptor beta chain came from a study of technical replicates of blood from a few donors. The data were produced by immunoSEQ multiplex PCR, yet TCRdb's version contains in-frame clones alone and is incomplete. The sample consists of about 12,000 clones, roughly nine tenths of them appearing once. The CDR3 is 15 residues long. Germline lookup yields CDR1 LGHNA and CDR2 YNFKEQ. Trimming removed 4 bases at V and 8 bases at J, with 17 bases between. This clonotype originated in a human donor in good health. Sequencing was done on a sample of PBMCs. The chain couples TRBV4-2 to TRBJ1-4; D unresolved. The CDR3 loop reads CASSPRLTLSEKLFF. DNA of the CDR3: TGTGCCAGCAGCCCCCGACTCACCTTAAGCGAAAAACTGTTTTTT.